Below, 6 T cell receptor beta chains from the same sample are listed, as sequenced in a study of graft-versus-host responses after intestinal transplantation. Here immunoSEQ multiplex PCR was the method, and the copy in TCRdb shows in-frame clones only, minus some. The sample records about 46,000 clones, 85% to 95% being singletons. Sample: PBMCs, taken around 820 days after a first intestinal transplant, on the day of a second. The receptors originated from a human patient who received an intestinal transplant, so some T cells may come from the graft donor.

The chain links TRBV7-8 to TRBJ1-4, with D uncertain. Trimming shortened V by 5 bases and J by 8 bases, and 12 bases separated the two germline ends. CDR3 size: 13 residues. Germline loops: CDR1 SGHVS, CDR2 FQNEAQ. CDR3: CASSERTREKLFF. The CDR3, as DNA: TGTGCCAGCAGCGAAAGGACGAGAGAAAAACTGTTTTTT.

The rearrangement links TRBV6-6 to TRBJ2-5, with D possibly matching TRBD1 (5 bases). Germline CDR1 MNHNY, CDR2 SVGAGI (reference sequence). This CDR3 spans 13 amino acids. V was shortened by 4 bases and J by 3 bases, with 9 bases between the two germline ends. The CDR3, as DNA: TGTGCCAGCAGTTGGCCAGGGAAAGAGACCCAGTACTTC. Its protein is CASSWPGKETQYF.

This sequence joins TRBV5-6 and TRBJ1-1; possibly TRBD1 for D (5 bases). This CDR3 is built from 14 residues. The V gene's germline CDR1 is SGHDT and CDR2 YYEEEE. The V end lost 0 bases, the J end lost 3 bases, and 9 bases lay between the germline ends. The CDR3 nucleotides are TGTGCCAGCAGCTTGGGACGGGACTACACTGAAGCTTTCTTT. The encoded protein is CASSLGRDYTEAFF.

The chain has TRBV2 and TRBJ1-5, with 7 bases matching TRBD1. The germline gives CDR1 SNHLY, CDR2 FYNNEI. The trim removed 5 bases at V and 5 bases at J, leaving 6 bases unmatched. CDR3 length: 14 amino acids. CDR3: CASSKDRADQPQHF. The CDR3, as DNA: TGTGCCAGCAGTAAAGACAGGGCCGATCAGCCCCAGCATTTT.

The V and J genes are TRBV7-3 and TRBJ2-7, with TRBD2 identical over 9 bases. The CDR3 spans 14 residues. V was clipped by 4 bases and J by 3 bases; unmatched bases: 4. In germline, CDR1 is SGHTA, CDR2 FQGTGA. For the CDR3, the DNA is TGTGCCAGCAGCTATAGCGGGAGTAGCTACGAGCAGTACTTC. This translates into CASSYSGSSYEQYF.

CDR3 in amino acids: CASRERGPPGREQFF. CDR3 sequence (DNA): TGTGCCAGCAGGGAACGGGGTCCCCCGGGGCGTGAGCAGTTCTTC. The chain has TRBV7-3 and TRBJ2-1; D assignment may be TRBD1 or TRBD2 (5 bases each). The CDR3 length is 15 residues. V dropped 6 bases and J dropped 9 bases, with 21 bases sitting between them. Germline-derived CDR1 and CDR2 are SGHTA and FQGTGA.